These 31 T cell receptor beta chains were sequenced from one sample in a study of blood T cell repertoires in COVID-19. Assay used: immunoSEQ multiplex PCR; TCRdb lists only in-frame clones, some missing. There are 350,000 or so clones in the sample; around 88% occur only once, and 2.5% to 3% lies in the top ten. The sample consisted of peripheral blood. All receptors come from a young man with active or convalescent COVID-19.

The chain combines TRBV6-5 with TRBJ1-4; TRBD1 agrees at 9 bases. V lost 5 bases and J lost 4; bases outside the gene matches: 5. Per germline, CDR1 MNHEY and CDR2 SVGAGI. The CDR3 sequence is 15 residues long. This CDR3 reads CASSRGTGNNEKLFF. In DNA form, the CDR3 reads TGTGCCAGCAGTAGAGGGACAGGGAATAATGAAAAACTGTTTTTT.

The chain carries TRBV11-2 and TRBJ2-7; 8 positions match TRBD1. Germline V gene data show CDR1 as SGHAT and CDR2 as FQNNGV. CDR3 length equals 15 residues. The V and J ends lost 5 bases and 3 bases, in that order; junction bases with no gene match: 9. The CDR3 reads CASSPNRGRFYEQYF. The CDR3 nucleotides read TGTGCCAGCAGCCCAAACAGGGGGAGATTCTACGAGCAGTACTTC.

The V and J genes are TRBV9 and TRBJ1-3; D might be TRBD1 (5 bases). Per the germline V gene, CDR1 is SGDLS and CDR2 is YYNGEE. The V and J ends lost 4 bases and 7 bases respectively, with 15 bases between them. The CDR3 contains 14 residues. CDR3 sequence reads: CASSPWTSRNTIYF. CDR3 in DNA: TGTGCCAGCAGCCCCTGGACATCGCGGAACACCATATATTTT.

Remarks on this clone: At one of its ends the junction is not consistent with the germline gene, which may arise from a read error. The chain recombines TRBV30 with TRBJ1-1; D is perhaps TRBD1 (5 bases). In germline, CDR1 is GTSNPN, CDR2 SVGIG (reference sequence). This CDR3 spans 12 amino acids. This chain's CDR3 is CAWTPGGDSQTF. DNA for the CDR3: TGTGCCTGGACCCCTGGGGGGGATTCCCAGACCTTT.

The chain couples TRBV28 to TRBJ1-2; unclear D gene. This CDR3 has 12 residues. Trimming cost V 9 bases and J 8 bases, with 16 bases left between them. Germline assignment: CDR1 MDHEN and CDR2 SYDVKM. The CDR3 spells CASTLLAGGYTF. Written as DNA, the CDR3 is TGTGCCAGTACTTTGTTAGCCGGGGGCTACACCTTC.

J is TRBJ1-1 and V is TRBV5-1, with 7 nucleotides matching TRBD1. This CDR3 is 13 amino acids long. The germline gives CDR1 SGHRS, CDR2 YFSETQ. With 7 bases clipped from V and 3 bases from J, the junction kept 6 bases outside the gene matches. The CDR3: CASAQGVDTEAFF. In DNA form, the CDR3 reads TGCGCCAGCGCTCAGGGGGTGGACACTGAAGCTTTCTTT.

The chain combines TRBV19 with TRBJ1-1, with 7 positions matching TRBD1. Germline V gene data show CDR1 as LNHDA and CDR2 as SQIVND (reference sequence). The CDR3 sequence is 14 residues long. V shed 5 bases, J shed 5 bases, and the junction held 8 bases outside the gene matches. The CDR3: CASSDDRVRTEAFF. In DNA, the CDR3 is TGTGCCAGTAGTGACGACAGGGTTAGGACTGAAGCTTTCTTT.

The chain recombines TRBV7-9 with TRBJ2-3, with D perhaps TRBD2 (5 bases). Germline values: CDR1 SEHNR, CDR2 FQNEAQ (reference sequence). The CDR3 loop spans 16 amino acids. The V gene lost 2 bases and the J gene lost 4 bases, with 16 bases spanning the gap. This chain's CDR3 is CASSLRRTGESDTQYF. The CDR3 DNA sequence: TGTGCCAGCAGCTTAAGGAGGACTGGGGAGTCAGATACGCAGTATTTT. The entire variable domain, with the rest obtained from reference TRBV7-9 and TRBJ2-3, is as follows: DTGVSQNPRHKITKRGQNVTFRCDPISEHNRLYWYRQTLGQGPEFLTYFQNEAQLEKSRLLSDRFSAERPKGSFSTLEIQRTEQGDSAMYLCASSLRRTGESDTQYFGPGTRLTVL.

The chain uses TRBV19 and TRBJ2-7; 7 bases are a match to TRBD1. V was clipped by 9 bases and J by 0 bases; unmatched bases: 8. CDR1 LNHDA and CDR2 SQIVND come from the germline V gene (reference sequence). There are 14 residues in the CDR3. The CDR3 is CASMAGTASYEQYF. CDR3 nucleotide sequence: TGTGCCAGCATGGCCGGGACAGCCTCCTACGAGCAGTACTTC. The whole variable domain, filled in from reference TRBV19 and TRBJ2-7, reads DGGITQSPKYLFRKEGQNVTLSCEQNLNHDAMYWYRQDPGQGLRLIYYSQIVNDFQKGDIAEGYSVSREKKESFPLTVTSAQKNPTAFYLCASMAGTASYEQYFGPGTRLTVT.

This rearrangement joins TRBV7-2 to TRBJ2-7; D perhaps matches TRBD2 (5 bases). The CDR3 is 13 residues long. V was pared by 3 bases and J by 4 bases, with 10 bases between. CDR1 is SGHTA and CDR2 is FQGNSA in the germline V gene. CDR3 loop: CASSLAGVYEQYF. DNA for the CDR3: TGTGCCAGCAGCTTGGCGGGCGTTTACGAGCAGTACTTC.

The chain uses TRBV18 and TRBJ1-5; unclear D gene. The CDR3 covers 15 residues. V was pared by 2 bases and J by 0 bases, with 8 bases between. Germline-derived CDR1 and CDR2 are KGHSH and LQKENI. The CDR3 spells CASSPEGFSNQPQHF. The DNA of the CDR3 is TGTGCCAGCTCACCAGAGGGCTTTAGCAATCAGCCCCAGCATTTT.

This clone was detected only a few times. This chain connects TRBV19 to TRBJ2-2; 11 bases agree with TRBD2. Germline loops: CDR1 LNHDA, CDR2 SQIVND (reference sequence). The CDR3 extends over 18 amino acids. With V trimmed by 9 bases and J by 0 bases, 12 bases remained unmatched. CDR3 in DNA: TGTGCCAGCCAAAGGCGCCTAGCGGGAGGCACGAACACCGGGGAGCTGTTTTTT. As protein: CASQRRLAGGTNTGELFF.

In DNA form, the CDR3 reads TGTGCCAGCAGCAGTAAGCCGGGACTAGTTCTCGATGAGCAGTTCTTC. Translation: CASSSKPGLVLDEQFF. The genes are TRBV21-1 and TRBJ2-1; the DNA was not compared with TRBD2, the D call given in the table. TRBV21-1 is marked as a pseudogene. The CDR3 spans 16 residues.

V and J are TRBV4-1 and TRBJ2-7, with TRBD2 identical over 9 bases. Trimming removed 5 bases from V and 2 bases from J; junction bases left unmatched: 10. The CDR3 spans 16 residues. Per germline, CDR1 MGHRA and CDR2 YSYEKL. CDR3 loop: CASSKSSGRLTYEQYF. The DNA of the CDR3 is TGCGCCAGCAGCAAATCGAGCGGGAGGCTGACCTACGAGCAGTACTTC.

This rearrangement joins TRBV18 to TRBJ1-4; 7 bases are shared with TRBD1. CDR3 length equals 14 residues. Germline values: CDR1 KGHSH, CDR2 LQKENI. J was trimmed by 8 bases and V by 1 base; bases with no gene match: 4. In nucleotides, the CDR3 is TGTGCCAGCTCACCACGACAGGGTGGCGAAAAACTGTTTTTT. This translates into CASSPRQGGEKLFF.

The chain employs TRBV5-1 and TRBJ2-1, with 14 bases that match TRBD2. CDR1 and CDR2 from the germline V gene are SGHRS and YFSETQ. The CDR3 consists of 15 residues. After removal of 4 bases from V and 10 bases from J, the junction contained 7 bases not matched to a gene. This chain's CDR3 is CASSLGLAGVLEQFF. The CDR3 coding sequence is TGCGCCAGCAGCCTGGGACTAGCGGGAGTATTGGAGCAGTTCTTC.

V usage is TRBV6-1 and J usage is TRBJ1-6; a possible D gene is TRBD1 (5 bases). The CDR3 loop spans 16 amino acids. V lost 4 bases and J lost 0, with 10 bases in between. Germline values: CDR1 MNHNS, CDR2 SASEGT. The CDR3 region is CASSGEGSSYNSPLHF. The CDR3 DNA sequence: TGTGCCAGCAGTGGGGAGGGGAGCTCCTATAATTCACCCCTCCACTTT.

This rearrangement joins TRBV7-8 to TRBJ2-7; 7 bases line up with TRBD2. V shed 4 bases and J 4 bases; nucleotides not matched to a gene: 4. Germline V CDR1 and CDR2: SGHVS, FQNEAQ. The CDR3 length is 13 residues. The CDR3 sequence is CASSSGLLYEQYF. CDR3 sequence (DNA): TGTGCCAGCAGCTCGGGACTACTATACGAGCAGTACTTC.

The chain recombines TRBV19 with TRBJ2-1, with TRBD1 matching over 8 bases. From germline, CDR1 is LNHDA and CDR2 SQIVND (reference sequence). The CDR3 spans 11 residues. With 4 bases clipped from V and 10 bases from J, the junction kept 0 bases outside the gene matches. CDR3 protein: CASSRDREQFF. In DNA form, the CDR3 reads TGTGCCAGTAGTAGGGACAGGGAGCAGTTCTTC.

The chain recombines TRBV7-3 with TRBJ1-1; unclear D gene. The V gene lost 8 bases and the J gene lost 3 bases, with 13 bases spanning the gap. From germline, CDR1 is SGHTA and CDR2 FQGTGA. The CDR3 is 13 amino acids. CDR3 nucleotides: TGTGCCAGCTCCGCCGAGGCGGACACTGAAGCTTTCTTT. This sequence encodes CASSAEADTEAFF.

V is TRBV15 and J is TRBJ2-5; D is perhaps TRBD1 (5 bases). Germline V gene data show CDR1 as LNHNV and CDR2 as YYDKDF (reference sequence). Deletions cut 5 bases from V and 7 bases from J, with 11 bases between. This CDR3 is 12 amino acids long. The CDR3 reads CATSLEQGTQYF. As DNA, the CDR3 is TGTGCCACCAGCCTTGAGCAGGGGACCCAGTACTTC. Using reference TRBV15 and TRBJ2-5 for the parts outside the CDR3, the full variable domain is DAMVIQNPRYQVTQFGKPVTLSCSQTLNHNVMYWYQQKSSQAPKLLFHYYDKDFNNEADTPDNFQSRRPNTSFCFLDIRSPGLGDTAMYLCATSLEQGTQYFGPGTRLLVL.

This clone was observed a single time. This rearrangement joins TRBV6-5 to TRBJ1-1, with D maybe TRBD1 (6 bases). The CDR3 loop spans 14 amino acids. V lost 5 bases and J lost 4, with 14 bases in between. CDR1 and CDR2 (germline): MNHEY, SVGAGI. The CDR3 DNA sequence: TGTGCCAGCAGTCCCCTCACAGGGAGCACTGAAGCTTTCTTT. Its translation is CASSPLTGSTEAFF.

The CDR3 loop is CASSPPISGTYEQYF. For the CDR3, the DNA is TGTGCCAGCTCACCACCAATTAGCGGGACCTACGAGCAGTACTTC. V gene TRBV18 combines with J gene TRBJ2-7, with TRBD2 matching 8 bases. This CDR3 is 15 amino acids long. Germline-derived CDR1 and CDR2 are KGHSH and LQKENI. With V trimmed by 0 bases and J by 2 bases, 3 bases remained unmatched.

This clone was seen once. The gene calls are TRBV18 and TRBJ2-1; 10 bases are a match to TRBD2. V was clipped by 2 bases and J by 3 bases; unmatched bases: 7. Germline V gives CDR1 KGHSH, CDR2 LQKENI. CDR3 length equals 17 residues. The CDR3 sequence: CASSPEREGRFYNEQFF. CDR3 coding DNA: TGTGCCAGCTCACCAGAGCGGGAGGGCCGTTTCTACAATGAGCAGTTCTTC.

The chain employs TRBV11-1 and TRBJ1-6, with 10 nucleotides matching TRBD1. V lost 2 bases to trimming and J lost 10 bases; unmatched junction nucleotides: 8. CDR1 and CDR2 from the germline V gene are SGHAT and FQDESV (reference sequence). The CDR3 spans 16 residues. The CDR3 region has the DNA TGTGCCAGCAGCTTAAGGGGGACAGGGGTCCTATCACCCCTCCACTTT. Its protein product is CASSLRGTGVLSPLHF.

This clone was seen a handful of times. This rearrangement joins TRBV19 to TRBJ1-6; D might be TRBD1 (5 bases). This CDR3 region has 16 residues. Trimming removed 6 bases from V and 2 bases from J, with 14 bases in between. Germline CDR1 and CDR2: LNHDA and SQIVND (reference sequence). The CDR3 bases are TGTGCCAGTAGGATACAGGCCAACACCTATAATTCACCCCTCCACTTT. It specifies CASRIQANTYNSPLHF. Full variable domain (missing parts from reference TRBV19 and TRBJ1-6): DGGITQSPKYLFRKEGQNVTLSCEQNLNHDAMYWYRQDPGQGLRLIYYSQIVNDFQKGDIAEGYSVSREKKESFPLTVTSAQKNPTAFYLCASRIQANTYNSPLHFGNGTRLTVT.

The gene calls are TRBV7-2 and TRBJ2-3; 7 positions match TRBD1. The germline V gene encodes CDR1 SGHTA and CDR2 FQGNSA. This CDR3 has 16 residues. The junction had 8 bases not matched to a gene; V was cut back by 1 base and J by 4 bases. CDR3 residues: CASSLVDRLEADTQYF. CDR3 DNA: TGTGCCAGCAGCTTAGTGGACAGGCTAGAGGCAGATACGCAGTATTTT.

This clone was counted a few times. V usage is TRBV4-2 and J usage is TRBJ2-1, with TRBD2 matching over 9 bases. CDR3 length: 16 amino acids. The trim removed 3 bases at V and 8 bases at J, leaving 11 bases unmatched. CDR1 is LGHNA, CDR2 YNFKEQ, per germline. CDR3 coding DNA: TGTGCCAGCAGCCACTTTGGGGCTAGCGGGGTCGATGAGCAGTTCTTC. This sequence encodes CASSHFGASGVDEQFF.

V gene TRBV6-4 combines with J gene TRBJ2-1, with TRBD2 identical over 11 bases. Looked up from germline, CDR1 is MRHNA and CDR2 is SNTAGT. The CDR3 length is 15 residues. V shed 6 bases, J shed 4 bases, and the junction held 5 bases outside the gene matches. CDR3 sequence reads: CASSDGTSGYNEQFF. The CDR3 DNA is TGTGCCAGCAGCGACGGGACTAGCGGATACAATGAGCAGTTCTTC.

V is TRBV7-7 and J is TRBJ2-5; weak D call: TRBD2 (6 bases). The V end was cut by 5 bases, the J end by 5 bases, with 18 bases between. CDR3 length: 15 residues. CDR1 is SSHAT and CDR2 is FNYEAQ in the germline V gene (reference sequence). For the CDR3, the DNA is TGTGCCAGCAGCGCCGGACTAATTTCCGTGGAGACCCAGTACTTC. Amino acids: CASSAGLISVETQYF.

A few counts support this clone. V is TRBV19 and J is TRBJ1-4, with a tentative D call TRBD1 (6 bases). From germline, CDR1 is LNHDA and CDR2 SQIVND (reference sequence). This CDR3 is built from 12 residues. With 5 bases removed from V and 11 bases from J, the gap between germline ends came to 12 bases. The CDR3 loop is CASSDLRGKLFF. The CDR3 DNA sequence: TGTGCCAGTAGTGATCTCAGGGGTAAACTGTTTTTT.